Following are 7 T cell receptor beta chains from one sample sequenced in a study of beta chain features in type 1 diabetes. As every portion of the isolated RNA was reverse transcribed, the sequencing read expressed TCRB transcripts. Here immunoSEQ multiplex PCR was the method, and the copy in TCRdb shows in-frame clones only, minus some. The repertoire holds hundreds of thousands of clones, with roughly 15% as singletons. Sequencing was carried out using naive CD4+ T cells from blood. All receptors derive from a man younger than 35 in good health.

This clone was counted between two and nine times. V usage is TRBV7-6 and J usage is TRBJ1-1; TRBD1 matches at 7 bases. CDR3 length: 15 residues. Germline loops: CDR1 SGHVS, CDR2 FNYEAQ. Losses at the gene ends were 5 bases for V and 0 bases for J; bases not matched to a gene: 6. CDR3 sequence (DNA): TGTGCCAGCAGCGCCCGGGACAGCATGAACACTGAAGCTTTCTTT. This codes for CASSARDSMNTEAFF.

V usage is TRBV25-1 and J usage is TRBJ2-5; D call uncertain. The J call may be mistaken, given a closer DNA end match to TRBJ2-7. Germline values: CDR1 MGHDK, CDR2 SYGVNS. CDR3 length: 16 residues. The CDR3 loop is CASSEWGGQVSYEQYF. As DNA, the CDR3 is TGTGCCAGCAGTGAATGGGGTGGGCAGGTCTCCTACGAGCAGTACTTC.

As for this clone: The identical CDR3 is also encoded by other nucleotide sequences in the sample. V gene TRBV5-1 combines with J gene TRBJ2-1; 8 positions agree with TRBD1. Trimming at V came to 0 bases and at J to 5 bases, leaving 4 bases not matched to a gene. CDR1 is SGHRS, CDR2 YFSETQ, per germline. The CDR3 consists of 15 residues. CDR3 residues: CASSLEGQGNNEQFF. CDR3 coding DNA: TGCGCCAGCAGCTTGGAAGGACAGGGAAACAATGAGCAGTTCTTC. Full variable domain (missing parts from reference TRBV5-1 and TRBJ2-1): KAGVTQTPRYLIKTRGQQVTLSCSPISGHRSVSWYQQTPGQGLQFLFEYFSETQRNKGNFPGRFSGRQFSNSRSEMNVSTLELGDSALYLCASSLEGQGNNEQFFGPGTRLTVL.

This clone turned up a few times. This sequence joins TRBV5-4 and TRBJ2-5, with 9 bases fitting TRBD2. The ends lost 0 bases at V and 4 bases at J; junction bases unmatched: 1. Per germline, CDR1 SGHNT and CDR2 YYREEE (reference sequence). This CDR3 region has 14 residues. CDR3 coding DNA: TGTGCCAGCAGCTTGGGTAGCGGGGGAGAGACCCAGTACTTC. Translating gives CASSLGSGGETQYF.

In its sample, this clone was seen a few times. The V and J genes are TRBV2 and TRBJ2-1; the D gene is possibly TRBD2 (7 bases). Trimming left V 6 bases short and J 4 bases short, with 19 bases between. The CDR3 length is 16 residues. Germline V gene lookup returns CDR1 SNHLY and CDR2 FYNNEI. This chain's CDR3 is CASRGLPGGPYNEQFF. Written as DNA, the CDR3 is TGTGCCAGCAGGGGTCTACCGGGGGGCCCTTACAATGAGCAGTTCTTC.

The V and J genes are TRBV4-3 and TRBJ2-1; 11 bases map to TRBD2. CDR1 LGHNA and CDR2 YSLEER come from the germline V gene. V lost 5 bases and J lost 9; bases outside the gene matches: 6. The CDR3 has 14 amino acids. The CDR3 DNA reads TGCGCCAGCAGCGATAGCGGGGGGGCCCCTGAGCAGTTCTTC. Residues: CASSDSGGAPEQFF.

The chain couples TRBV7-2 to TRBJ2-5, with TRBD1 identical over 9 bases. With V trimmed by 5 bases and J by 5 bases, 9 bases remained unmatched. CDR1 SGHTA and CDR2 FQGNSA come from the germline V gene. The CDR3 is 15 amino acids. The CDR3 DNA follows: TGTGCCAGCAGCCTCCGGACAGGGGTTTTGGAGACCCAGTACTTC. It translates to CASSLRTGVLETQYF.